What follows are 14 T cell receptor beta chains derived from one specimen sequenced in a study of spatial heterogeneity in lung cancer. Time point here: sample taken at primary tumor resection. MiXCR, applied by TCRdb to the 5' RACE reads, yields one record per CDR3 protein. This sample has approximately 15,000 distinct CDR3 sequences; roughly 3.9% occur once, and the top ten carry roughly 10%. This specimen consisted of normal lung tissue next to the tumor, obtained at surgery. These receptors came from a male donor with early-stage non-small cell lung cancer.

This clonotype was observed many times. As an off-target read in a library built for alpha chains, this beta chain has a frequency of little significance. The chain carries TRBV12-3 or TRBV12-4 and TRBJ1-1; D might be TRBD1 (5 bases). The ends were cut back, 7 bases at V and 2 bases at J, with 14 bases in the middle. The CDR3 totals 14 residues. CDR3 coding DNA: TGTGCCAGCACCCTGCAGGGTGGAAACACTGAAGCTTTCTTT. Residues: CASTLQGGNTEAFF.

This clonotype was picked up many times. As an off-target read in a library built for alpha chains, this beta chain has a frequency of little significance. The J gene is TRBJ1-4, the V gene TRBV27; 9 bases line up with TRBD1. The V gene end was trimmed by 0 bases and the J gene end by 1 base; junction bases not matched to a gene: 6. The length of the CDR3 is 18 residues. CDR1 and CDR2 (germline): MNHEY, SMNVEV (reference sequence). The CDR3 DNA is TGTGCCAGCAGTTTATCCGGGACAGGGTTTTTAACTAATGAAAAACTGTTTTTT. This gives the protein CASSLSGTGFLTNEKLFF. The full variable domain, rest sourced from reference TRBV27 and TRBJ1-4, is EAQVTQNPRYLITVTGKKLTVTCSQNMNHEYMSWYRQDPGLGLRQIYYSMNVEVTDKGDVPEGYKVSRKEKRNFPLILESPSPNQTSLYFCASSLSGTGFLTNEKLFFGSGTQLSVL.

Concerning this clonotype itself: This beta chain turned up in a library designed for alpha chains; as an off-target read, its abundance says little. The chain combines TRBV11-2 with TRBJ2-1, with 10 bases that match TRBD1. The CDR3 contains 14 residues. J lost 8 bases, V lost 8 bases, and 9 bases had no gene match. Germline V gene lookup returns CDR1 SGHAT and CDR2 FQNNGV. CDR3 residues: CASRTGGGSHEQFF. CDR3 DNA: TGTGCCAGCCGGACAGGGGGAGGATCGCATGAGCAGTTCTTC.

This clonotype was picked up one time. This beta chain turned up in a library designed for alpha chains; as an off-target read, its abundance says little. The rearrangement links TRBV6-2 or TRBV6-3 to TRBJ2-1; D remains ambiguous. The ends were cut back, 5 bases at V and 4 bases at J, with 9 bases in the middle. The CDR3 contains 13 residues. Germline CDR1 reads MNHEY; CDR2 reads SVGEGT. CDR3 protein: CASSMTRYNEQFF. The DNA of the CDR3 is TGTGCCAGCAGTATGACCAGATACAATGAGCAGTTCTTC.

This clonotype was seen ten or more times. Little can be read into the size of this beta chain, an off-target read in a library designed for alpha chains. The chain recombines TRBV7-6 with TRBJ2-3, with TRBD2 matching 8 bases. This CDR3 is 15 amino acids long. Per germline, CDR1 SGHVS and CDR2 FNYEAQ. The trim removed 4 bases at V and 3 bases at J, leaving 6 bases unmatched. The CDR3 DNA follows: TGTGCCAGCAGCTCGGAAGCGGGAGCGACAGATACGCAGTATTTT. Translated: CASSSEAGATDTQYF.

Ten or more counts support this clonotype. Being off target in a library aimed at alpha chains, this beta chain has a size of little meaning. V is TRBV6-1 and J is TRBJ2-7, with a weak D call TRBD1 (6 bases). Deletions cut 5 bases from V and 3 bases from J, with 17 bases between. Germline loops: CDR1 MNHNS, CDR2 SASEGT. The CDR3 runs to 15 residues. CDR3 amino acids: CASSPTWDTLYEQYF. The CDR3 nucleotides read TGTGCCAGCAGTCCTACCTGGGACACCCTCTACGAGCAGTACTTC.

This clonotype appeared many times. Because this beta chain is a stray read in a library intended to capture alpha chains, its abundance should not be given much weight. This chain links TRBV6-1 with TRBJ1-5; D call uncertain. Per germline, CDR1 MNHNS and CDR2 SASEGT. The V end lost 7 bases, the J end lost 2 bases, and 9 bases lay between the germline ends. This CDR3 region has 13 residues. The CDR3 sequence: CASKGGGNQPQHF. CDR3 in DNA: TGTGCCAGCAAGGGAGGTGGCAATCAGCCCCAGCATTTT.

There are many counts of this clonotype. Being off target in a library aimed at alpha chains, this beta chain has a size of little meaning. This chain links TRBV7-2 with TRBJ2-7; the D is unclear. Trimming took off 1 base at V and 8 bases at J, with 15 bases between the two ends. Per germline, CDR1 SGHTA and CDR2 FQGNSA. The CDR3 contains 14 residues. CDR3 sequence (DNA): TGTGCCAGCAGCTTAGGGACCCCTACTCGGAAGCAGTACTTC. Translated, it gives CASSLGTPTRKQYF.

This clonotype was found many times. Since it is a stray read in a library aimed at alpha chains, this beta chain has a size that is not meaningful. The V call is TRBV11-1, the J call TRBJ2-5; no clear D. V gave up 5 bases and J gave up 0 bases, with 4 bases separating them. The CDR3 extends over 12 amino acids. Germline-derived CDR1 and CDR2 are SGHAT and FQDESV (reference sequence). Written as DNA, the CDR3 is TGTGCCAGCAGCCCTCACCAAGAGACCCAGTACTTC. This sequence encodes CASSPHQETQYF.

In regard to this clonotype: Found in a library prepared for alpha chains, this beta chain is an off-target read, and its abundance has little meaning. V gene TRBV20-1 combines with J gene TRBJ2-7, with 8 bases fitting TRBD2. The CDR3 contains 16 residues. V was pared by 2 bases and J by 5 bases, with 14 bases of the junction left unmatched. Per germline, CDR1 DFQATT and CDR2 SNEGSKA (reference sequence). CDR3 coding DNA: TGCAGTGCTAGACCCATAGCGGGAACGAGTGTCGACGAGCAGTACTTC. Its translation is CSARPIAGTSVDEQYF.

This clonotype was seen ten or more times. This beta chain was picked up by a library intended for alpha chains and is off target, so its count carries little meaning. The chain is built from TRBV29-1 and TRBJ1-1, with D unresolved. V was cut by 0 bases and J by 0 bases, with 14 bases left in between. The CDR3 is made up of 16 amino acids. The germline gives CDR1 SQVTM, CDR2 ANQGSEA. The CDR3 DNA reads TGCAGCGTTGAAGAGTCTCTCAGGCGCATGAACACTGAAGCTTTCTTT. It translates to CSVEESLRRMNTEAFF.

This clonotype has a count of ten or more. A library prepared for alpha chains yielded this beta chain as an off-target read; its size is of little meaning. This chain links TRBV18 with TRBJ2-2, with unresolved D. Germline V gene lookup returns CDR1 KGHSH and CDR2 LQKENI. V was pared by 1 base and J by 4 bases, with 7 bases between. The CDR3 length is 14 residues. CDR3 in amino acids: CASSPLSFTGELFF. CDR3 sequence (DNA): TGTGCCAGCTCACCACTTAGCTTCACCGGGGAGCTGTTTTTT.

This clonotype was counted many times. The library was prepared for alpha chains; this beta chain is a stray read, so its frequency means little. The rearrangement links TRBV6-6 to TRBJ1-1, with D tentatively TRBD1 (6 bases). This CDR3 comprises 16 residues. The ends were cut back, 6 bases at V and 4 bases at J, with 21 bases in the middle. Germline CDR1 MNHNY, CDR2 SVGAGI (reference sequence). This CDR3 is CASRKQRVGAGTEAFF. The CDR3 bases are TGTGCCAGCAGAAAACAACGGGTGGGGGCGGGCACTGAAGCTTTCTTT.

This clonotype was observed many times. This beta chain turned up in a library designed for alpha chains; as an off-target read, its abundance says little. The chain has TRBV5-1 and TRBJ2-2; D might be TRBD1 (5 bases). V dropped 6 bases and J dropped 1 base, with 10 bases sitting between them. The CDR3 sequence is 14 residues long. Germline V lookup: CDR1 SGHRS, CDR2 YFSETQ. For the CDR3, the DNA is TGCGCCAGCAAAACCCAGGGGAACACCGGGGAGCTGTTTTTT. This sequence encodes CASKTQGNTGELFF.